Sequencing of this T cell receptor beta chain was carried out in a study of blood T cell repertoires in COVID-19. Trimming left V 4 bases short and J 6 bases short, with 9 bases between. Germline-derived CDR1 and CDR2 are MNHEY and SMNVEV (reference sequence). The CDR3 length is 12 residues. Original analysis: By means of reference gene primer amplification, nucleated cell counts were estimated. Repertoires were generated with immunoSEQ multiplex PCR, while TCRdb's copy carries only in-frame clones and drops some. V, J and clone size are those of that table, while D and trimming were read from the DNA. Altogether fewer than 500,000 clones are present, 87% being singletons, with the ten largest covering just under 2%.

The chain combines TRBV27 with TRBJ1-2; the D is unclear. The sequencing sample was made of PBMCs or T cells enriched from blood (not recorded which). The sequence derives from a woman aged 18 to 35 with acute COVID-19. Here the CDR3 DNA reads TGTGCCAGCAGTTCAGAGGTGAATGGCTACACCTTC. It is translated as CASSSEVNGYTF.